What follows is one TCR beta chain and its context. Donors of Cohort 3 who recovered were those that had two negative PCRs, clearance, or symptom resolution. The V end was cut by 0 bases, the J end by 4 bases, with 10 bases between. Germline-derived CDR1 and CDR2 are SGHRS and YFSETQ. The CDR3 runs 14 residues. Per the original data handling: The authors estimated nucleated cell counts from reference gene primer amplification. Repertoires were generated with immunoSEQ multiplex PCR, while TCRdb's copy carries only in-frame clones and drops some. The V and J calls and clone size come from that table; D and trimming were worked out from the DNA. The sample lists a few hundred thousand clones; 70% to 90% were seen once. These data belong to a study of blood T cell repertoires in COVID-19. About the research overall: PBMCs, B-cell-depleted T cells, or T cells were the source of the cDNA or gDNA that made up the material.

The sequenced material came from PBMCs or T cells enriched from blood (not recorded which). The rearrangement uses TRBV5-1 and TRBJ2-5; the D gene is possibly TRBD1 (6 bases). The TCR comes from a woman aged 60-75 years who had recovered from COVID-19. The CDR3 sequence: CASSLGVGGETQYF. In nucleotides, the CDR3 is TGCGCCAGCAGCTTGGGAGTAGGGGGAGAGACCCAGTACTTC.